This T cell receptor beta chain emerged from a study of graft-versus-host responses after intestinal transplantation. Data came from immunoSEQ multiplex PCR; TCRdb stores just in-frame clones and leaves some out. The sample lists over 7,500 clones, 77% occurring once. Grafts had their tissue processed, releasing intraepithelial and lamina propria lymphocytes. The CDR3 runs to 16 residues. Germline V gives CDR1 MGHRA, CDR2 YSYEKL. This clone was counted only a few times. Other DNA sequences in the same sample also yield this CDR3. This rearrangement joins TRBV4-1 to TRBJ2-5, with TRBD2 identical over 11 bases. The J call may be in error: the DNA end matches TRBJ2-7 better. The starting material was ileum tissue, obtained approximately 16 months after intestinal transplantation. This sequence was found in a human patient who received an intestinal transplant, so some T cells may come from the graft donor. CDR3 DNA sequence: TGCGCCAGCAGCCAAGGGTTAGCGGGGGGGACCTACGAGCAGTACTTC. Its translation is CASSQGLAGGTYEQYF.